This record looks at one T cell receptor (beta chain) sequence and its context. Its cognate antigen has yet to be identified. There are no base qualities to consult, and no much larger clone falls within one base. The data originate from a study of blood T cell repertoires in COVID-19 (dated by TCRdb to about 2020). About the investigation overall: Collaborator samples came from the United States, Italy and Spain and covered acute and convalescent phases of COVID-19. The prospective study material was composed of cDNA or gDNA derived from T cells, B-cell-depleted T cells, or PBMCs. The dataset comprised deeply sampled blood TCRbeta repertoires from subjects exposed to, actively infected with, or recovered from COVID-19. The repertoires were made available in a free public database intended to serve as a resource for research on the immune response to SARS-CoV-2. Samples came from the ongoing ImmuneRACE study (first 160 participants) plus 1,254 subjects from 6 global collaborators. Sample metadata almost always included a de-identified subject ID, COVID-19 status, age in years and sex. HLA class I and class II types, where available, came from metadata supplied by the sample provider rather than from assay-based typing. Beyond this particular receptor, the publication reports: How much clinical and demographic metadata was included differed by source and by participant, and the metadata was provided uncurated.

TCRbeta CDR3 regions were amplified from genomic DNA by means of the immunoSEQ Assay, a bias-controlled multiplex PCR. In the original analysis: The number of nucleated cells in each sample was estimated from the amplification of reference gene primers within the assay. Sequence reads were collapsed and filtered to measure the absolute abundance of every unique TCRbeta CDR3 rearrangement. For each sample, productive Simpson clonality was calculated as the square root of Simpson's diversity index over productive rearrangements. Imported from immuneACCESS, the table was reduced by TCRdb to in-frame sequences with V and J called. These copies leave out some clones; in studies compared against another copy, an unresolved V gene accounts for under half, and the cause of the remainder is not known. The D gene and trimming were derived from the DNA, and the V and J assignments and clone size from that table. The table for this sample lists about 260,000 clones; around 86% of them were counted only once. The leading ten clones occupy 2% to 2.5% of the sample.

From a lookup of the germline V gene, CDR1 and CDR2 are SGHTA and FQGNSA. V has 4 bases trimmed and J has 6 bases trimmed; junction bases matching no gene number 8. There are 14 amino acids in the CDR3, from cysteine to phenylalanine inclusive. Solely the CDR3 DNA is kept, with 42 bases framed from the first base. Enrolling through a virtual design, the prospective study's participants ranged in age from roughly 18 to 90 years and lived across around 25 United States geographic areas. In the prospective study, cohorts were assigned on the basis of participant-reported clinical history obtained from a screening survey and a study questionnaire. Recovered participants in ImmuneRACE Cohort 3 were defined as having two consecutive negative NP/OP PCR tests, clearance from a healthcare professional, or resolution of symptoms. Each participant in the prospective study had whole blood, serum and a nasopharyngeal or oropharyngeal swab collected by mobile phlebotomists. Over a roughly 2-month period, participants in the prospective study had the option of providing additional blood draws and questionnaires. Prospective study blood samples were shipped either frozen or at room temperature before DNA extraction.

This clonotype originated in a woman aged 45-65 years who had recovered from COVID-19. The sample consisted of PBMCs or T cells enriched from blood (not recorded which). This sequence uses TRBV7-2 and TRBJ2-7; a stretch of 8 junction bases matches TRBD1. CDR3 region: CASSSQGVRGEQYF. The nucleotide sequence is given as TGTGCCAGCAGCTCACAGGGGGTAAGGGGCGAGCAGTACTTC.